A single sample is the source of the 30 T cell receptor beta chains below, sequenced in a study of shared clonotypes between healthy human individuals (dated by TCRdb to between 2020 and 2021). The library came from the immunoSEQ multiplex PCR assay. Held by TCRdb, this immuneACCESS table contains in-frame sequences only and omits some clones. Under half of the omission traces to an unresolved V gene where checked; the cause of the rest is unknown. For this sample there are fewer than 1.6 million clones; 97% to 99% appear just once. The ten most abundant clones make up 0.3% to 0.45% of the sample. Specimen: naive CD4+ T cells sorted from blood. According to the study, the label for this sample's cell subset or site signals: CD45RA+ positively selected. The source is a man aged 30 to 45 in good health.

Details on this clone: The same CDR3 also results from other DNA sequences found in this sample. V usage is TRBV27 and J usage is TRBJ2-3; D not resolved. There are 13 residues in the CDR3. CDR1 is MNHEY, CDR2 SMNVEV, per germline (reference sequence). The ends were cut back, 3 bases at V and 3 bases at J, with 7 bases in the middle. The chain's CDR3 is CASSFLPTDTQYF. In DNA, the CDR3 is TGTGCCAGCAGTTTTCTACCTACAGATACGCAGTATTTT.

This clone was counted a single time. The rearrangement joins TRBV15 to TRBJ2-7; D might be TRBD1 (6 bases). Germline CDR1 is LNHNV and CDR2 is YYDKDF (reference sequence). The CDR3 length is 15 residues. V lost 1 base and J lost 2, with 12 bases in between. DNA for the CDR3: TGTGCCACCAGCAGAGCAGGGGCCCAAGCCTACGAGCAGTACTTC. Translating it yields CATSRAGAQAYEQYF.

With regard to this clone: In the same sample, other DNA sequences code for this CDR3. The chain has TRBV10-3 and TRBJ1-5; tentative D call: TRBD1 (6 bases). There are 14 residues in the CDR3. From germline, CDR1 is ENHRY and CDR2 SYGVKD. V gave up 2 bases and J gave up 1 base, with 6 bases separating them. The CDR3 here is CAISETGSNQPQHF. The CDR3 DNA reads TGTGCCATCAGTGAGACAGGGAGCAATCAGCCCCAGCATTTT.

The chain is built from TRBV7-9 and TRBJ2-1; TRBD2 is a possible D gene (5 bases). Germline CDR1 and CDR2: SEHNR and FQNEAQ (reference sequence). The V end lost 4 bases, the J end lost 0 bases, and 16 bases lay between the germline ends. This CDR3 comprises 17 residues. The chain's CDR3 is CASSSAEAASSYNEQFF. The CDR3 DNA sequence: TGTGCCAGCAGCTCTGCGGAAGCGGCTAGCTCCTACAATGAGCAGTTCTTC.

The chain has TRBV6-1 and TRBJ2-7, with D perhaps TRBD1 (6 bases). Trimming took 11 bases from V and 4 from J, leaving 15 bases between them. CDR3 size: 12 residues. The germline gives CDR1 MNHNS, CDR2 SASEGT. CDR3 DNA: TGTGCCTATGGGGACAATCTATACGAGCAGTACTTC. Protein product: CAYGDNLYEQYF.

This rearrangement joins TRBV9 to TRBJ2-5; no reliable D call. This CDR3 has 14 residues. Looked up from germline, CDR1 is SGDLS and CDR2 is YYNGEE. With 3 bases removed from V and 14 bases from J, the gap between germline ends came to 23 bases. The CDR3 coding sequence is TGTGCCAGCAGCGCCGAACCCGGACCGTTCCTGGTATACTTC. Amino acids: CASSAEPGPFLVYF.

The chain joins TRBV25-1 to TRBJ2-7; 7 bases fit TRBD1. With V trimmed by 2 bases and J by 3 bases, 7 bases remained unmatched. CDR1 is MGHDK, CDR2 SYGVNS, per germline. This CDR3 contains 15 residues. In DNA form, the CDR3 reads TGTGCCAGCAGTGAAGAGGGGACAGCACTCTACGAGCAGTACTTC. Its translation is CASSEEGTALYEQYF.

The chain employs TRBV7-3 and TRBJ2-3, with 8 positions matching TRBD2. CDR3 length: 16 residues. CDR1 is SGHTA, CDR2 FQGTGA, per germline. V shed 1 base and J 5 bases; nucleotides not matched to a gene: 8. CDR3 nucleotide sequence: TGTGCCAGCAGCTTAAGCTGGCGGGAGGTCCGAGATACGCAGTATTTT. Encoded protein: CASSLSWREVRDTQYF. Combining the CDR3 with reference TRBV7-3 and TRBJ2-3 gives the whole variable domain GAGVSQTPSNKVTEKGKYVELRCDPISGHTALYWYRQSLGQGPEFLIYFQGTGAADDSGLPNDRFFAVRPEGSVSTLKIQRTERGDSAVYLCASSLSWREVRDTQYFGPGTRLTVL.

A note on this clone: This same CDR3 is encoded by further DNA sequences in the sample. The gene calls are TRBV7-2 and TRBJ1-4; 9 positions match TRBD1. Germline CDR1 SGHTA, CDR2 FQGNSA. The CDR3 spans 14 residues. Losses at the gene ends were 5 bases for V and 7 bases for J; bases not matched to a gene: 5. CDR3: CASSLRQGGEKLFF. In nucleotides, the CDR3 is TGTGCCAGCAGCCTCCGACAGGGGGGTGAAAAACTGTTTTTT.

The CDR3 coding sequence is TGTGCCAGCAGCGTAGACCCTAGCGGAGCACTGTACCATGAGCAGTTCTTC. It is translated as CASSVDPSGALYHEQFF. The chain joins TRBV9 to TRBJ2-1, with TRBD2 matching over 7 bases. J gave up 8 bases and V 0 bases, and 14 bases lay outside the gene matches. Germline lookup yields CDR1 SGDLS and CDR2 YYNGEE. The CDR3 spans 17 residues.

In regard to this clone: Other DNA sequences of this sample code for an identical CDR3. The chain carries TRBV7-2 and TRBJ2-3; 8 bases align to TRBD2. With V trimmed by 4 bases and J by 4 bases, 10 bases remained unmatched. Germline V gene sequence: CDR1 SGHTA, CDR2 FQGNSA. The CDR3 consists of 16 residues. CDR3 sequence reads: CASSSNPGLGPDTQYF. The CDR3 DNA is TGTGCCAGCAGCTCAAACCCGGGACTAGGCCCAGATACGCAGTATTTT. The whole variable domain, remainder taken from reference TRBV7-2 and TRBJ2-3, is GAGVSQSPSNKVTEKGKDVELRCDPISGHTALYWYRQSLGQGLEFLIYFQGNSAPDKSGLPSDRFSAERTGGSVSTLTIQRTQQEDSAVYLCASSSNPGLGPDTQYFGPGTRLTVL.

The V gene is TRBV11-1, the J gene TRBJ2-7, with TRBD2 matching over 7 bases. Germline V CDR1 and CDR2: SGHAT, FQDESV (reference sequence). Trimming removed 5 bases from V and 2 bases from J; junction bases left unmatched: 9. The CDR3 runs 15 residues. The CDR3 here is CASSQTRGGTYEQYF. DNA for the CDR3: TGTGCCAGCAGCCAGACGCGGGGAGGGACCTACGAGCAGTACTTC.

V and J are TRBV7-2 and TRBJ2-1; maybe TRBD1 (6 bases). Per the germline V gene, CDR1 is SGHTA and CDR2 is FQGNSA. This CDR3 is 13 amino acids long. The ends were cut back, 1 base at V and 9 bases at J, with 10 bases in the middle. This chain's CDR3 is CASSLGGLGEQFF. The CDR3 region has the DNA TGTGCCAGCAGCTTAGGGGGGCTTGGTGAGCAGTTCTTC.

The chain is built from TRBV19 and TRBJ2-1; 11 nucleotides align to TRBD2. The CDR3 runs 16 residues. With 7 bases clipped from V and 5 bases from J, the junction kept 10 bases outside the gene matches. CDR1 is LNHDA, CDR2 SQIVND, per germline (reference sequence). This chain's CDR3 is CASNPLAGVADNEQFF. The CDR3 DNA sequence: TGTGCCAGTAACCCACTAGCGGGAGTAGCCGACAATGAGCAGTTCTTC.

The J gene is TRBJ2-5, the V gene TRBV29-1; D possibly matches TRBD1 or TRBD2 (6 bases each). The germline CDR1 and CDR2 sequences are SQVTM and ANQGSEA. Trimming took 4 bases from V and 5 from J, leaving 14 bases between them. CDR3 length: 13 amino acids. The CDR3 region has the DNA TGCAGCGTTGCGAAGGGGGGAAGGGAGACCCAGTACTTC. Amino acid sequence: CSVAKGGRETQYF.

The chain employs TRBV27 and TRBJ2-7; TRBD2 aligns across 8 bases. The V segment lost 3 bases and the J segment 4 bases; nucleotides outside the gene matches: 5. CDR1 MNHEY and CDR2 SMNVEV come from the germline V gene (reference sequence). The CDR3 loop spans 14 amino acids. The CDR3 region has the DNA TGTGCCAGCAGTTTTCCCGGGAGGGCTTACGAGCAGTACTTC. It is translated as CASSFPGRAYEQYF.

This chain joins TRBV18 and TRBJ1-1; the D is unclear. V was shortened by 5 bases and J by 5 bases, with 21 bases between the two germline ends. CDR3 length: 16 residues. The germline V gene encodes CDR1 KGHSH and CDR2 LQKENI. The CDR3 DNA reads TGTGCCAGCTCATCAGACCTACACCCTACTTTTACTGAAGCTTTCTTT. Translated: CASSSDLHPTFTEAFF.

V and J are TRBV30 and TRBJ2-7, with D perhaps given as TRBD1 or TRBD2 (5 bases each). V lost 8 bases and J lost 0, with 11 bases in between. Germline V gene data show CDR1 as GTSNPN and CDR2 as SVGIG (reference sequence). This CDR3 has 12 residues. The CDR3 loop is CAGDRSSYEQYF. DNA for the CDR3: TGTGCCGGGGACCGAAGCTCCTACGAGCAGTACTTC.

The chain has TRBV6-1 and TRBJ2-7; either TRBD1 or TRBD2 may supply D (6 bases each). CDR3 length: 15 amino acids. CDR1 is MNHNS and CDR2 is SASEGT in the germline V gene. Between the trimmed V and J ends, which lost 4 bases and 8 bases, there was a span of 21 bases. The CDR3 loop reads CASSGGDIERAKQYF. The CDR3 nucleotides are TGTGCCAGCAGTGGCGGGGACATCGAGCGGGCGAAGCAGTACTTC.

This clone was seen only once. V usage is TRBV2 and J usage is TRBJ2-3, with D perhaps given as TRBD1 or TRBD2 (5 bases each). Germline lookup yields CDR1 SNHLY and CDR2 FYNNEI. V was cut by 4 bases and J by 1 base, with 12 bases left in between. CDR3 length: 15 residues. The CDR3 spells CASSVVRGGTDTQYF. For the CDR3, the DNA is TGTGCCAGCAGTGTTGTGAGAGGGGGCACAGATACGCAGTATTTT. The full variable domain, in which reference TRBV2 and TRBJ2-3 provide the parts outside the CDR3, is EPEVTQTPSHQVTQMGQEVILRCVPISNHLYFYWYRQILGQKVEFLVSFYNNEISEKSEIFDDQFSVERPDGSNFTLKIRSTKLEDSAMYFCASSVVRGGTDTQYFGPGTRLTVL.

The chain combines TRBV10-3 with TRBJ1-4; 7 bases agree with TRBD1. The trim removed 10 bases at V and 5 bases at J, leaving 4 bases unmatched. The CDR3 extends over 12 amino acids. Per the germline V gene, CDR1 is ENHRY and CDR2 is SYGVKD. The CDR3 DNA reads as TGTGCCACAGGGACAGAGAATGAAAAACTGTTTTTT. Amino acid sequence: CATGTENEKLFF.

The chain has TRBV7-8 and TRBJ2-1; 9 bases map to TRBD2. The CDR3 is made up of 16 amino acids. From germline, CDR1 is SGHVS and CDR2 FQNEAQ. V was pared by 5 bases and J by 3 bases, with 8 bases of the junction left unmatched. As DNA, the CDR3 is TGTGCCAGCAGCCGTACTGGACTAGCGCGCTACAATGAGCAGTTCTTC. Its protein is CASSRTGLARYNEQFF.

The chain employs TRBV28 and TRBJ1-4; 9 positions agree with TRBD1. After removal of 6 bases from V and 10 bases from J, the junction contained 9 bases not matched to a gene. Per the germline V gene, CDR1 is MDHEN and CDR2 is SYDVKM. The CDR3 has 14 amino acids. The CDR3 bases are TGTGCCAGCAGATCGGGACAGGGCAGTGGAAAACTGTTTTTT. Translation gives CASRSGQGSGKLFF.

This chain connects TRBV18 to TRBJ1-1, with D tentatively TRBD1 (6 bases). Germline V CDR1 and CDR2: KGHSH, LQKENI. The CDR3 spans 14 residues. Trimming shortened V by 7 bases and J by 2 bases, and 14 bases separated the two germline ends. CDR3 sequence (DNA): TGTGCCAGCTTTCCCAACAGGGTAAACACTGAAGCTTTCTTT. Its translation is CASFPNRVNTEAFF.

The genes are TRBV18 and TRBJ1-2; D remains unclear. The CDR3 totals 13 residues. V was pared by 3 bases and J by 2 bases, with 7 bases between. The germline CDR1 and CDR2 sequences are KGHSH and LQKENI. CDR3 sequence: CASSPELNYGYTF. The CDR3 coding sequence is TGTGCCAGCTCACCGGAACTGAACTATGGCTACACCTTC.

This chain links TRBV10-2 with TRBJ1-5; the D is unclear. Trimming shortened V by 3 bases and J by 5 bases, and 8 bases separated the two germline ends. The CDR3 is 13 residues long. Germline assignment: CDR1 WSHSY and CDR2 SAAADI. The CDR3 DNA is TGCGCCAGCAGTGAAAAGGGTTATCAGCCCCAGCATTTT. This translates into CASSEKGYQPQHF.

In this sample, this clone turned up once. The V gene is TRBV5-1, the J gene TRBJ2-5; 8 nucleotides agree with TRBD2. The germline V gene has CDR1 SGHRS and CDR2 YFSETQ. There are 15 residues in the CDR3. V was clipped by 4 bases and J by 3 bases; unmatched bases: 8. This chain's CDR3 is CASSLISTSEETQYF. DNA of the CDR3: TGCGCCAGCAGCCTAATATCGACTAGCGAAGAGACCCAGTACTTC. The variable domain in full, completed from reference TRBV5-1 and TRBJ2-5, reads KAGVTQTPRYLIKTRGQQVTLSCSPISGHRSVSWYQQTPGQGLQFLFEYFSETQRNKGNFPGRFSGRQFSNSRSEMNVSTLELGDSALYLCASSLISTSEETQYFGPGTRLLVL.

The genes are TRBV4-1 and TRBJ2-3, with TRBD2 matching over 11 bases. Germline V gene sequence: CDR1 MGHRA, CDR2 YSYEKL. The CDR3 covers 17 residues. Trimming at V came to 3 bases and at J to 2 bases, leaving 7 bases not matched to a gene. The CDR3 region has the DNA TGCGCCAGCAGCCATCATAGCGGGAGGGCCAACACAGATACGCAGTATTTT. This codes for CASSHHSGRANTDTQYF.

The DNA of the CDR3 is TGTGCCAGCTCACCACCCATGGGGGGGATAACTGAAGCTTTCTTT. It is translated as CASSPPMGGITEAFF. The genes are TRBV18 and TRBJ1-1; tentative D call: TRBD1 (5 bases). Germline CDR1 and CDR2: KGHSH and LQKENI. The CDR3 is 15 residues long. V lost 0 bases and J 5 bases, leaving 13 bases between the germline ends.

The chain employs TRBV28 and TRBJ2-1; no firm D call. This CDR3 has 14 residues. Germline lookup yields CDR1 MDHEN and CDR2 SYDVKM. Trimming removed 3 bases at V and 0 bases at J, with 6 bases between. The CDR3 nucleotides read TGTGCCAGCAGTTTCTGGATCTCCTACAATGAGCAGTTCTTC. It translates to CASSFWISYNEQFF.